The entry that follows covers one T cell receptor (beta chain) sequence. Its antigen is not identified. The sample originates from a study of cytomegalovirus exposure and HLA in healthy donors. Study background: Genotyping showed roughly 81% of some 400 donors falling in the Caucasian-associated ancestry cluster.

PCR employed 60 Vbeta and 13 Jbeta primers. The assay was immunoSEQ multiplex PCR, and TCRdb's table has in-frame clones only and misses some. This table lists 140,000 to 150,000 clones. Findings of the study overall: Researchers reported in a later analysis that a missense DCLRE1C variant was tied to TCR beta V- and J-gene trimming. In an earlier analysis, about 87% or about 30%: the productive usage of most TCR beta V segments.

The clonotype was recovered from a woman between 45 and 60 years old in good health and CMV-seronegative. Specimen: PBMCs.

CDR3 region: CAWNRELTGELFF. CDR3 coding DNA: TGTGCCTGGAACCGGGAGTTGACCGGGGAGCTGTTTTTT. The J gene is TRBJ2-2, the V gene TRBV30, with D tentatively TRBD2 (6 bases). The CDR3 length is 13 residues. Germline V gives CDR1 GTSNPN, CDR2 SVGIG (reference sequence). V lost 4 bases, J lost 5 bases, and 11 bases lay in between.